Below, 19 T cell receptor beta chains from the same sample are listed, as sequenced in a study of T cells in Graves' hyperthyroidism and ophthalmopathy. Using RNA transcripts as the source, TCR beta CDR3 regions were amplified. HTBI primers were the set used in a first-round RT-PCR of the TCR CDR3. TCRdb reanalysed the multiplex PCR reads using MiXCR and keeps one entry per CDR3 protein. The sample holds 600,000 to 700,000 distinct CDR3 sequences, 45% seen once. Sequenced: peripheral blood or thyroid tissue (not recorded which). These receptors all come from an adult man with Graves' disease, either hyperthyroidism or ophthalmopathy (not recorded which).

This clonotype appeared a few times. This sequence joins TRBV5-6 and TRBJ1-1; D is unresolved. This CDR3 has 14 residues. Germline assignment: CDR1 SGHDT and CDR2 YYEEEE. Trimming stripped 3 bases from V and 0 bases from J, with 9 bases between. In nucleotides, the CDR3 is TGTGCCAGCAGCTCTACAGACATGAACACTGAAGCTTTCTTT. Translated, it gives CASSSTDMNTEAFF.

Points on this clonotype: One end of the junction is discordant with germline, which a read error may explain. The V call is TRBV19, the J call TRBJ1-5; possibly TRBD1 for D (5 bases). Germline CDR1 is LNHDA and CDR2 is SQIVND (reference sequence). This CDR3 spans 17 amino acids. DNA of the CDR3: TGTGCCAGTAGTAAGTCGGGGGGAGCTTATAGCAATCAGTCCCAGCATTTT. It specifies CASSKSGGAYSNQSQHF.

Note on this clonotype: It may be a read error: a sequence one base away is much more abundant. This chain links TRBV20-1 with TRBJ1-1; D gene uncertain. Germline lookup yields CDR1 DFQATT and CDR2 SNEGSKA (reference sequence). The CDR3 has 11 residues. Here the CDR3 reads CSASRNIEAFF. The CDR3 bases are TGCAGTGCTAGTAGGAACATTGAAGCTTTCTTT.

This rearrangement joins TRBV5-1 to TRBJ1-4; D gene unclear. The V gene lost 0 bases and the J gene lost 5 bases, with 8 bases spanning the gap. The germline V gene encodes CDR1 SGHRS and CDR2 YFSETQ. The CDR3 has 14 residues. The CDR3 sequence is CASSLEALNEKLFF. The CDR3 DNA is TGCGCCAGCAGCTTGGAGGCACTGAATGAAAAACTGTTTTTT.

This clonotype has a handful of counts. The chain links TRBV12-3 or TRBV12-4 to TRBJ1-5; no definite D call. The CDR3 runs to 12 residues. V was clipped by 2 bases and J by 6 bases, with 5 bases between them. Here the CDR3 reads CASSLRSQPQHF. The CDR3 DNA follows: TGTGCCAGCAGTTTACGGAGTCAGCCCCAGCATTTT.

This clonotype came up a few times. The chain combines TRBV5-8 with TRBJ1-5; D remains ambiguous. The CDR3 has 14 residues. V was trimmed by 4 bases and J by 5 bases, leaving 13 bases between them. Germline CDR1 SGHTS, CDR2 YDEGEE. The CDR3 nucleotides are TGTGCCAGCAGCCAATCCTTGGGGTATCAGCCCCAGCATTTT. This translates into CASSQSLGYQPQHF.

V gene TRBV9 combines with J gene TRBJ2-2; the D is unclear. The CDR3 has 17 residues. Trimming left V 4 bases short and J 6 bases short, with 22 bases between. CDR1 SGDLS and CDR2 YYNGEE come from the germline V gene. This chain's CDR3 is CASSLALGELGAGELFF. CDR3 sequence (DNA): TGTGCCAGCAGCTTGGCCCTGGGTGAGCTTGGTGCCGGGGAGCTGTTTTTT.

This clonotype was counted ten times or more. The J gene is TRBJ2-5, the V gene TRBV7-6; 13 nucleotides line up with TRBD2. CDR1 is SGHVS and CDR2 is FNYEAQ in the germline V gene. The ends lost 5 bases at V and 4 bases at J; junction bases unmatched: 10. The CDR3 spans 17 residues. The DNA for the CDR3 is TGTGCCAGCAGCCCACTAGCGGGAGGGCGACGGGGAGAGACCCAGTACTTC. This sequence encodes CASSPLAGGRRGETQYF.

This clonotype was observed at least ten times. V is TRBV29-1 and J is TRBJ1-4, with D unclear. Between the trimmed V and J ends, which lost 6 bases and 5 bases, there was a span of 10 bases. The CDR3 is made up of 12 amino acids. Germline assignment: CDR1 SQVTM and CDR2 ANQGSEA. The CDR3 spells CSVPGPNEKLFF. CDR3 nucleotides: TGCAGCGTCCCTGGGCCCAATGAAAAACTGTTTTTT.

The rearrangement joins TRBV29-1 to TRBJ2-5; TRBD1 might be the D (5 bases). CDR3 length: 16 amino acids. Germline CDR1 is SQVTM and CDR2 is ANQGSEA. Trimming removed 0 bases at V and 2 bases at J, with 16 bases between. The CDR3 protein is CSVEEFGRKGQETQYF. The CDR3 coding sequence is TGCAGCGTTGAAGAATTCGGCAGAAAGGGGCAAGAGACCCAGTACTTC.

This clonotype has ten or more counts. The junction does not match germline at one end; this may be a read error. The rearrangement uses TRBV5-1 and TRBJ1-1; 11 bases agree with TRBD1. Per the germline V gene, CDR1 is SGHRS and CDR2 is YFSETQ. This CDR3 is 13 amino acids long. CDR3 loop: CASSLGQGAEAFF. CDR3 DNA sequence: TGTGCCAGCAGCTTGGGACAGGGGGCTGAAGCTTTCTTT.

In its sample, this clonotype was seen many times. One junction end disagrees with the germline gene, perhaps due to a read error. The chain couples TRBV29-1 to TRBJ2-7; D call uncertain. The CDR3 has 10 residues. From germline, CDR1 is SQVTM and CDR2 ANQGSEA. The CDR3 reads CSVGSDEQYF. The CDR3 DNA reads as TGCAGCGTTGGCTCCGACGAGCAGTACTTC.

This clonotype was detected many times. This chain links TRBV10-1 with TRBJ1-3; D is possibly TRBD1 (5 bases). Trimming took 7 bases from V and 0 from J, leaving 16 bases between them. CDR1 WNHNN and CDR2 SYGVQD come from the germline V gene (reference sequence). The CDR3 has 16 residues. CDR3 protein: CASKRVGQLSGNTIYF. The CDR3 nucleotides read TGCGCCAGCAAGAGGGTCGGACAACTCTCTGGAAACACCATATATTTT.

The rearrangement joins TRBV7-8 to TRBJ1-5; D unresolved. Germline assignment: CDR1 SGHVS and CDR2 FQNEAQ. This CDR3 is 15 amino acids long. Trimming removed 6 bases from V and 2 bases from J, with 14 bases in between. This chain's CDR3 is CASSEAWAGNQPQHF. In DNA form, the CDR3 reads TGTGCCAGCAGTGAAGCGTGGGCCGGCAATCAGCCCCAGCATTTT. Full variable domain (remainder filled in from reference TRBV7-8 and TRBJ1-5): GAGVSQSPRYKVAKRGQDVALRCDPISGHVSLFWYQQALGQGPEFLTYFQNEAQLDKSGLPSDRFFAERPEGSVSTLKIQRTQQEDSAVYLCASSEAWAGNQPQHFGDGTRLSIL.

This clonotype has more than one count but fewer than ten. This rearrangement joins TRBV2 to TRBJ2-7; 11 bases are shared with TRBD2. This CDR3 is 15 amino acids long. J lost 0 bases, V lost 7 bases, and 5 bases had no gene match. The V gene's germline CDR1 is SNHLY and CDR2 FYNNEI. The CDR3 sequence: CASTETSGTSYEQYF. The DNA of the CDR3 is TGTGCCAGCACTGAGACTAGCGGGACCTCCTACGAGCAGTACTTC.

The chain carries TRBV20-1 and TRBJ2-7; 12 positions agree with TRBD2. J lost 4 bases, V lost 6 bases, and 10 bases had no gene match. Per the germline V gene, CDR1 is DFQATT and CDR2 is SNEGSKA (reference sequence). The length of the CDR3 is 15 residues. CDR3 bases: TGCAGTGCCACGGCGACTAGCGGGAGTTGGTACGAGCAGTACTTC. It encodes CSATATSGSWYEQYF.

The chain joins TRBV29-1 to TRBJ2-7, with D perhaps TRBD1 (6 bases). The J call may not be correct, given that the DNA end is closer to TRBJ2-1. There are 15 residues in the CDR3. Germline CDR1 and CDR2: SQVTM and ANQGSEA. As DNA, the CDR3 is TGCAGCGTTGTAGCAGGGGCCACCGTTTACAATGAGCAGTTCTTC. This translates into CSVVAGATVYNEQFF.

The J gene is TRBJ2-7, the V gene TRBV20-1; no firm D call. The CDR3 runs to 14 residues. Germline values: CDR1 DFQATT, CDR2 SNEGSKA (reference sequence). Trimming pared 3 bases from V and 3 bases from J, leaving 15 bases between. The CDR3 DNA reads as TGCAGTGCTAGGTCCTTCACCCTCGACTACGAGCAGTACTTC. Translated: CSARSFTLDYEQYF.

Only one count was recorded for this clonotype. The chain recombines TRBV10-2 with TRBJ2-5; D assignment may be TRBD1 or TRBD2 (5 bases each). The ends were cut back, 3 bases at V and 11 bases at J, with 16 bases in the middle. The CDR3 length is 13 residues. Germline CDR1 is WSHSY and CDR2 is SAAADI. CDR3 nucleotide sequence: TGCGCCAGCAGTGAAGCCCAGGGTGGCGGGCAGTACTTC. It is translated as CASSEAQGGGQYF.